This entry is about one T cell receptor beta chain. The data stem from a study of tumor-infiltrating lymphocytes in oesophageal squamous cell carcinoma. MiXCR, applied by TCRdb to the PCR reads, yields one record per CDR3 protein. The repertoire holds fewer than 25,000 distinct CDR3 sequences, with roughly 41% as singletons. Trimming cost V 0 bases and J 5 bases; bases outside gene matches: 2. Germline CDR1 LNHNV, CDR2 YYDKDF (reference sequence). This CDR3 region has 15 residues. This chain connects TRBV15 to TRBJ2-3; 10 positions agree with TRBD1. Source material: esophageal tumor tissue. This sequence was found in a male donor with esophageal squamous cell carcinoma. CDR3 coding DNA: TGTGCCACCAGCAGAGAGGGACAGGGGCGAGATACGCAGTATTTT. This encodes CATSREGQGRDTQYF.